This TCR beta chain was obtained from a study of shared clonotypes between healthy human individuals. Trimming took 5 bases from V and 0 from J, leaving 18 bases between them. Germline loops: CDR1 MNHEY, CDR2 SMNVEV (reference sequence). This CDR3 is 17 amino acids long. Naive CD8 cells lacked CD45RO, underwent positive selection for CCR7 and left out terminally differentiated effector memory CD45RA+ cells. Using immunoSEQ multiplex PCR, the repertoire was profiled, and TCRdb retains in-frame clones only, with some absent. The table lists about 2.2 million clones, about 92% of them singletons. The TCR sequence derives from a man between 18 and 29 years old in good health. Some clones in this sample may be carry-over from other donors' samples. The V and J genes are TRBV27 and TRBJ2-3, with a weak D call TRBD2 (6 bases). The sample consisted of naive CD8+ T cells from PBMCs. The CDR3 nucleotides are TGTGCCAGCAGTCCCCAGGGACTCTCCTCTAGCACAGATACGCAGTATTTT. It encodes CASSPQGLSSSTDTQYF.